The rows below give T cell receptor beta chains drawn from one sample of a study of blood T cell repertoires in COVID-19. The data were produced by immunoSEQ multiplex PCR, yet TCRdb's version contains in-frame clones alone and is incomplete. This sample has 250,000 to 300,000 clones, with around 90% found just once. Sequencing used peripheral blood. The receptor set was obtained from a woman aged 45-65 years who had recovered from COVID-19. The CDR3 runs from the conserved cysteine through the conserved F or W. The order of the fields is clone size, D gene, J gene, V gene, CDR3 protein, CDR3 DNA. A D gene is named only where the DNA matches it firmly. Expanded clones are given a class, and other clones once, few, many or no size at all.

size: few
D: TRBD1
J: TRBJ1-2
V: TRBV5-5
CDR3: CASKTGPLYGYTF
DNA: TGTGCCAGCAAGACAGGGCCCCTCTATGGCTACACCTTC

size: once
D: TRBD1
J: TRBJ1-3
V: TRBV18
CDR3: CASSPTTGQGYGNTIYF
DNA: TGTGCCAGCTCACCGACTACGGGACAGGGCTATGGAAACACCATATATTTT

size: NA
D: TRBD1
J: TRBJ1-1
V: TRBV5-1
CDR3: CASEIGQGALNTEAFF
DNA: TGCGCCAGCGAAATAGGACAGGGGGCCTTGAACACTGAAGCTTTCTTT

size: NA
D: NA
J: TRBJ1-1
V: TRBV30
CDR3: CAWSVIIRGEAFF
DNA: TGTGCCTGGAGTGTAATTATACGGGGTGAAGCTTTCTTT

size: NA
D: NA
J: TRBJ1-2
V: TRBV2
CDR3: CASSTVLLAGGYTF
DNA: TGTGCCAGCTCAACAGTATTACTCGCCGGCGGCTACACCTTC

size: NA
D: NA
J: TRBJ1-1
V: TRBV12-3/TRBV12-4
CDR3: CASSLRTVPFF
DNA: TGTGCCAGCAGTTTAAGGACAGTGCCTTTCTTT

size: NA
D: NA
J: TRBJ2-7
V: TRBV18
CDR3: CASSPSRDEQYF
DNA: TGTGCCAGCTCACCGAGTCGGGACGAGCAGTACTTC

size: once
D: NA
J: TRBJ1-5
V: TRBV7-2
CDR3: CASSLDGGKGSAQHF
DNA: TGTGCCAGCAGCTTGGACGGGGGAAAGGGATCGGCCCAGCATTTT

size: NA
D: NA
J: TRBJ1-1
V: TRBV4-3
CDR3: CASSQDFAGQTSAFF
DNA: TGCGCCAGCAGCCAAGATTTTGCAGGGCAGACTTCGGCTTTCTTT

size: NA
D: NA
J: TRBJ1-1
V: TRBV5-1
CDR3: CASSLASISEAFF
DNA: TGCGCCAGCAGCTTGGCTAGCATTTCTGAAGCTTTCTTT

size: NA
D: NA
J: TRBJ1-4
V: TRBV5-5
CDR3: CASRLRPGSTNEKLFF
DNA: TGTGCCAGCAGGCTGAGGCCGGGATCAACTAATGAAAAACTGTTTTTT

size: NA
D: NA
J: TRBJ2-5
V: TRBV16
CDR3: CASSPRGGRETQYF
DNA: TGTGCCAGCAGCCCTCGAGGAGGGAGGGAGACCCAGTACTTC

size: NA
D: NA
J: TRBJ2-5
V: TRBV7-2
CDR3: CASSPNRYQETQYF
DNA: TGTGCCAGCAGCCCAAACAGATACCAAGAGACCCAGTACTTC

size: NA
D: TRBD2
J: TRBJ2-3
V: TRBV7-3
CDR3: CASSLAGGLSDTQYF
DNA: TGTGCCAGCAGTTTAGCGGGGGGCCTCTCAGATACGCAGTATTTT

size: NA
D: NA
J: TRBJ2-7
V: TRBV5-1
CDR3: CASSSAGVGEQYF
DNA: TGCGCCAGCAGCTCCGCCGGGGTCGGCGAGCAGTACTTC

size: NA
D: NA
J: TRBJ1-1
V: TRBV11-2
CDR3: CASSFRGHPNTEAFF
DNA: TGTGCCAGCAGCTTTAGAGGCCACCCGAACACTGAAGCTTTCTTT

size: NA
D: TRBD1
J: TRBJ1-5
V: TRBV4-3
CDR3: CASSQDTGGVQPQHF
DNA: TGCGCCAGCAGCCAAGACACAGGGGGCGTTCAGCCCCAGCATTTT

size: few
D: NA
J: TRBJ2-4
V: TRBV5-6
CDR3: CASAPGVAKNIQYF
DNA: TGTGCCAGTGCACCGGGGGTAGCCAAAAACATTCAGTACTTC

size: NA
D: TRBD1
J: TRBJ1-2
V: TRBV4-1
CDR3: CASSQVPGTGIIYGYTF
DNA: TGCGCCAGCAGCCAAGTTCCCGGGACAGGGATAATCTATGGCTACACCTTC

size: NA
D: NA
J: TRBJ2-1
V: TRBV3-1/TRBV3-2
CDR3: CASSQDVGGASLQFF
DNA: TGTGCCAGCAGCCAAGACGTAGGAGGGGCCTCCCTCCAGTTCTTC

size: NA
D: NA
J: TRBJ2-4
V: TRBV12-3/TRBV12-4
CDR3: CASGGRGANIQYF
DNA: TGTGCCAGCGGGGGCAGGGGGGCAAACATTCAGTACTTC

size: few
D: NA
J: TRBJ1-4
V: TRBV5-1
CDR3: CASSTGHDLLNEKLFF
DNA: TGCGCCAGCAGCACGGGTCACGACCTCCTTAATGAAAAACTGTTTTTT

size: NA
D: TRBD2
J: TRBJ2-3
V: TRBV3-1/TRBV3-2
CDR3: CASSPGTTGNTDTQYF
DNA: TGTGCCAGCAGCCCAGGGACTACCGGAAACACAGATACGCAGTATTTT

size: NA
D: NA
J: TRBJ2-7
V: TRBV28
CDR3: CASSSTPSPKEQYF
DNA: TGTGCCAGCAGTTCAACCCCTAGCCCCAAAGAGCAGTACTTC

size: once
D: TRBD1
J: TRBJ1-2
V: TRBV9
CDR3: CASSLRQGRGYTF
DNA: TGTGCCAGCAGCCTGCGACAGGGGAGAGGCTACACCTTC

size: NA
D: TRBD1
J: TRBJ1-1
V: TRBV5-1
CDR3: CASSPETGIVSEAFF
DNA: TGCGCCAGCAGCCCGGAGACAGGGATTGTGTCTGAAGCTTTCTTT

size: NA
D: TRBD1
J: TRBJ1-2
V: TRBV19
CDR3: CASSILRGTGNGYTF
DNA: TGTGCCAGTAGTATTCTTCGCGGGACAGGGAATGGCTACACCTTC

size: NA
D: NA
J: TRBJ1-2
V: TRBV29-1
CDR3: CSASARGSYGYTF
DNA: TGCAGCGCCAGCGCCCGGGGTTCCTATGGCTACACCTTC

size: NA
D: TRBD2
J: TRBJ2-1
V: TRBV6-5
CDR3: CASSYSPGTNYNEQFF
DNA: TGTGCCAGCAGTTACTCTCCTGGGACTAACTACAATGAGCAGTTCTTC

size: few
D: TRBD1
J: TRBJ1-3
V: TRBV28
CDR3: CASSRGTAGNTIYF
DNA: TGTGCCAGCAGCCGCGGGACAGCTGGAAACACCATATATTTT

size: NA
D: NA
J: TRBJ2-2
V: TRBV2
CDR3: CASSEAGGARASGELFF
DNA: TGTGCCAGCAGTGAAGCCGGGGGAGCCCGAGCATCCGGGGAGCTGTTTTTT

size: NA
D: TRBD1
J: TRBJ1-2
V: TRBV28
CDR3: CASSLFPGGGHGYTF
DNA: TGTGCCAGCAGTTTATTTCCAGGGGGCGGGCATGGCTACACCTTC

size: NA
D: NA
J: TRBJ1-1
V: TRBV12-5
CDR3: CASGIDRLNTEAFF
DNA: TGTGCTAGTGGTATCGACAGATTGAACACTGAAGCTTTCTTT

size: NA
D: NA
J: TRBJ2-7
V: TRBV10-3
CDR3: CAISGGAYEQYF
DNA: TGTGCCATCAGTGGAGGAGCCTACGAGCAGTACTTC

size: NA
D: NA
J: TRBJ2-5
V: TRBV11-2
CDR3: CASSLGVLGRQETQYF
DNA: TGTGCCAGCAGCTTAGGGGTTTTGGGGAGACAAGAGACCCAGTACTTC

size: few
D: NA
J: TRBJ1-2
V: TRBV4-3
CDR3: CASSQSSTDYGYTF
DNA: TGCGCCAGCAGCCAGTCATCGACAGACTATGGCTACACCTTC

size: many
D: NA
J: TRBJ1-4
V: TRBV7-8
CDR3: CASSLVKDGGKLFF
DNA: TGTGCCAGCAGCTTAGTAAAGGACGGGGGAAAACTGTTTTTT

size: NA
D: TRBD1
J: TRBJ1-6
V: TRBV29-1
CDR3: CSARQGMGSPLHF
DNA: TGCAGCGCCCGACAGGGAATGGGATCACCCCTCCACTTT

size: NA
D: NA
J: TRBJ1-5
V: TRBV19
CDR3: CASSIRGLGDQPQHF
DNA: TGTGCCAGTAGTATTCGTGGCCTAGGGGATCAGCCCCAGCATTTT

size: few
D: TRBD1
J: TRBJ1-2
V: TRBV19
CDR3: CASSWGTGKNYGYTF
DNA: TGTGCCAGTAGTTGGGGGACAGGGAAAAACTATGGCTACACCTTC

size: NA
D: NA
J: TRBJ1-1
V: TRBV4-1
CDR3: CASSQDRGLDTEAFF
DNA: TGCGCCAGCAGCCAAGATCGGGGGTTAGACACTGAAGCTTTCTTT